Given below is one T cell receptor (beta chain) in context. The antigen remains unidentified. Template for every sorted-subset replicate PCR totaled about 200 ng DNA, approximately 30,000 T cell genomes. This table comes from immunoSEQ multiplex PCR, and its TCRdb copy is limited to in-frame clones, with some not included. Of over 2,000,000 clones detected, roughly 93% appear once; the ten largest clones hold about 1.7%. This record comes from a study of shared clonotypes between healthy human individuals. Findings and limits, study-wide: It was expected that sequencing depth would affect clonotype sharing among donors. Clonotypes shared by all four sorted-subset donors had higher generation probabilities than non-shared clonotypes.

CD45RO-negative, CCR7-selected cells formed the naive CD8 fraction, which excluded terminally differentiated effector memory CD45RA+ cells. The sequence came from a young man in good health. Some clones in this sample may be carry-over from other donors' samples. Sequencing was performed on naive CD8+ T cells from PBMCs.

The CDR3 DNA follows: TGTGCCAGCAGCTTAGAAATAGCGGGAGAGCAGTTCTTC. This codes for CASSLEIAGEQFF. The J gene is TRBJ2-1, the V gene TRBV7-9; 8 nucleotides match TRBD2. The CDR3 contains 13 residues. Germline V gene data show CDR1 as SEHNR and CDR2 as FQNEAQ (reference sequence). Trimming removed 1 base from V and 10 bases from J; junction bases left unmatched: 3.